Below are 21 T cell receptor beta chains sequenced from a single sample in a study of T cells in Graves' hyperthyroidism and ophthalmopathy. RNA transcripts provided the source from which TCR beta CDR3 regions were amplified. Initially, a first-round RT-PCR of the TCR CDR3 employed the HTBI primer set. A single record per CDR3 protein comes from TCRdb applying MiXCR to the multiplex PCR reads. The sample includes 550,000 to 800,000 distinct CDR3 sequences, around 17% of them seen just once. What was sequenced was blood. These TCRs come from a man aged 18 to 29 with Graves' hyperthyroidism.

This clonotype turned up a few times. The junction departs from germline at one end; a sequencing error may be responsible. This chain joins TRBV24-1 and TRBJ2-1; 10 bases are shared with TRBD2. The CDR3 is 15 residues long. CDR1 and CDR2 from the germline V gene are KGHDR and SFDVKD. In nucleotides, the CDR3 is TGTGACCTACTCGAAGCGGGAGGGATCTACATTGAGCAGTTCTTC. Its protein product is CDLLEAGGIYIEQFF.

The sample holds many counts of this clonotype. The genes are TRBV5-1 and TRBJ2-2; TRBD2 aligns across 13 bases. The CDR3 consists of 16 residues. The germline V gene has CDR1 SGHRS and CDR2 YFSETQ. V trimming: 0 bases; J trimming: 5 bases; junction bases outside the gene matches: 1. The CDR3 spells CASSLGLAGGTGELFF. In DNA form, the CDR3 reads TGCGCCAGCAGCTTGGGACTAGCGGGAGGAACCGGGGAGCTGTTTTTT. Drawing the rest from reference TRBV5-1 and TRBJ2-2, the complete variable domain is KAGVTQTPRYLIKTRGQQVTLSCSPISGHRSVSWYQQTPGQGLQFLFEYFSETQRNKGNFPGRFSGRQFSNSRSEMNVSTLELGDSALYLCASSLGLAGGTGELFFGEGSRLTVL.

The genes are TRBV20-1 and TRBJ1-1, with a possible D match to TRBD1 (6 bases). The germline V gene encodes CDR1 DFQATT and CDR2 SNEGSKA (reference sequence). The V and J ends lost 4 bases and 1 base respectively, with 13 bases between them. CDR3 length equals 14 residues. CDR3 region: CSAKKGGSNTEAFF. The DNA of the CDR3 is TGCAGTGCTAAAAAAGGGGGGTCGAACACTGAAGCTTTCTTT.

Ten or more counts support this clonotype. The rearrangement uses TRBV12-3 or TRBV12-4 and TRBJ1-1; no clear D. The CDR3 is 14 residues long. V was pared by 3 bases and J by 4 bases, with 12 bases between. The CDR3 protein is CASSFAGWGTEAFF. The CDR3 DNA follows: TGTGCCAGCAGTTTTGCGGGATGGGGCACTGAAGCTTTCTTT.

This chain connects TRBV28 to TRBJ2-5; tentatively, D is TRBD2 (6 bases). The CDR3 runs 15 residues. V was cut by 3 bases and J by 1 base, with 12 bases left in between. Per the germline V gene, CDR1 is MDHEN and CDR2 is SYDVKM. The CDR3: CASSFEGGAQETQYF. As DNA, the CDR3 is TGTGCCAGCAGTTTTGAGGGCGGGGCCCAAGAGACCCAGTACTTC.

The rearrangement uses TRBV10-3 and TRBJ1-2, with 7 bases aligning to TRBD1. Germline CDR1 reads ENHRY; CDR2 reads SYGVKD. Germline trimming cut 6 bases from V and 2 bases from J; bases unmatched to any gene: 9. This CDR3 region has 15 residues. CDR3 amino acids: CAISRYETGNYGYTF. The CDR3, as DNA: TGTGCCATCAGCCGTTACGAGACAGGGAACTATGGCTACACCTTC.

This clonotype was observed a handful of times. The V gene is TRBV5-6, the J gene TRBJ2-3, with D possibly TRBD2 on 5 matching bases. This CDR3 comprises 14 residues. Germline CDR1 reads SGHDT; CDR2 reads YYEEEE. With 3 bases removed from V and 4 bases from J, the gap between germline ends came to 12 bases. CDR3 protein: CASSSTKRSDTQYF. The CDR3, as DNA: TGTGCCAGCAGCTCCACTAAGCGGTCAGATACGCAGTATTTT.

The rearrangement joins TRBV9 to TRBJ2-7, with D hard to call. This CDR3 is 15 amino acids long. The germline CDR1 and CDR2 sequences are SGDLS and YYNGEE. Trimming left V 0 bases short and J 4 bases short, with 14 bases between. The CDR3 protein is CASSVGGGPGYEQYF. CDR3 DNA sequence: TGTGCCAGCAGCGTAGGGGGTGGGCCCGGATACGAGCAGTACTTC.

The chain employs TRBV20-1 and TRBJ2-1; 14 bases match TRBD2. The germline gives CDR1 DFQATT, CDR2 SNEGSKA (reference sequence). V dropped 5 bases and J dropped 7; count of bases not matched to a gene: 7. The CDR3 has 15 residues. CDR3 bases: TGCAGTGCTGGGGGACTAGCGGGAGTTCGAAATGAGCAGTTCTTC. This translates into CSAGGLAGVRNEQFF.

In this sample, this clonotype turned up many times. The V and J genes are TRBV2 and TRBJ2-7; D may be TRBD1 (6 bases). The CDR3 spans 15 residues. CDR1 is SNHLY and CDR2 is FYNNEI in the germline V gene. V lost 7 bases and J 3 bases, leaving 19 bases between the germline ends. CDR3 sequence: CASTGTGTLGYEQYF. CDR3 DNA: TGTGCCAGCACCGGAACAGGGACGTTGGGCTACGAGCAGTACTTC.

This sequence joins TRBV12-3 or TRBV12-4 and TRBJ1-1; tentatively, D is TRBD1 (5 bases). Trimming pared 7 bases from V and 4 bases from J, leaving 13 bases between. This CDR3 spans 13 amino acids. CDR3 sequence reads: CASTFLGVTEAFF. The CDR3 DNA sequence: TGTGCCAGCACCTTTCTGGGGGTCACTGAAGCTTTCTTT.

This clonotype appeared many times. The chain joins TRBV2 to TRBJ2-3; 9 bases map to TRBD2. The J segment lost 3 bases and the V segment lost 4 bases, leaving 8 bases of the junction unmatched. CDR1 SNHLY and CDR2 FYNNEI come from the germline V gene. The CDR3 loop spans 16 amino acids. In DNA, the CDR3 is TGTGCCAGCAGTGCTTCTCTAGCGGGATTGACAGATACGCAGTATTTT. It encodes CASSASLAGLTDTQYF.

In its sample, this clonotype was seen many times. J is TRBJ2-7 and V is TRBV4-3; D is undetermined. The CDR3 covers 15 residues. Germline V gene data show CDR1 as LGHNA and CDR2 as YSLEER. V was trimmed by 0 bases and J by 4 bases, leaving 13 bases between them. CDR3 DNA sequence: TGCGCCAGCAGCCAAGAGCCTGGCATACTATACGAGCAGTACTTC. The encoded protein is CASSQEPGILYEQYF.

The chain joins TRBV11-1 to TRBJ2-6; D is perhaps TRBD1 (6 bases). This CDR3 region has 16 residues. CDR1 and CDR2 (germline): SGHAT, FQDESV (reference sequence). The V end lost 0 bases, the J end lost 1 base, and 7 bases lay between the germline ends. CDR3 nucleotide sequence: TGTGCCAGCAGCTTAGCCACAGGGTCTGGGGCCAACGTCCTGACTTTC. Its translation: CASSLATGSGANVLTF.

This clonotype was recorded only once. The rearrangement links TRBV20-1 to TRBJ2-2; TRBD2 is a possible D gene (6 bases). The CDR3 sequence is 17 residues long. V was trimmed by 1 base and J by 9 bases, leaving 24 bases between them. Germline CDR1 and CDR2: DFQATT and SNEGSKA (reference sequence). The CDR3, as DNA: TGCAGTGCTAGAGTCCGAGGGACTCTCATATCCCCGAGGGAGCTGTTTTTT. It specifies CSARVRGTLISPRELFF.

The chain couples TRBV27 to TRBJ1-5; 8 bases map to TRBD1. J lost 1 base, V lost 2 bases, and 10 bases had no gene match. Germline V gene data show CDR1 as MNHEY and CDR2 as SMNVEV (reference sequence). The CDR3 length is 18 residues. In nucleotides, the CDR3 is TGTGCCAGCAGTTTAGTGACAGGGGTGTTGGGGAGCAATCAGCCCCAGCATTTT. Protein: CASSLVTGVLGSNQPQHF.

This clonotype was found a few times. The chain has TRBV19 and TRBJ1-1, with D hard to call. V lost 3 bases, J lost 4 bases, and 9 bases lay in between. The CDR3 consists of 13 residues. Germline V gene data show CDR1 as LNHDA and CDR2 as SQIVND (reference sequence). The CDR3, as DNA: TGTGCCAGTAGTATCCGGGATTCCACTGAAGCTTTCTTT. Translating it yields CASSIRDSTEAFF. The whole variable domain, filled in from reference TRBV19 and TRBJ1-1, reads DGGITQSPKYLFRKEGQNVTLSCEQNLNHDAMYWYRQDPGQGLRLIYYSQIVNDFQKGDIAEGYSVSREKKESFPLTVTSAQKNPTAFYLCASSIRDSTEAFFGQGTRLTVV.

This clonotype was observed many times. The chain couples TRBV12-3 or TRBV12-4 to TRBJ2-7; possible D gene TRBD2, 5 bases. The CDR3 consists of 12 residues. Trimming stripped 5 bases from V and 3 bases from J, with 8 bases between. Here the CDR3 reads CASSDTSYEQYF. In DNA form, the CDR3 reads TGTGCCAGCAGTGACACTAGCTACGAGCAGTACTTC.

The table lists this clonotype with a few counts. A junction boundary mismatches the germline segment, possibly from a read error. The chain couples TRBV20-1 to TRBJ2-3; D remains unclear. The CDR3 runs to 14 residues. Per germline, CDR1 DFQATT and CDR2 SNEGSKA (reference sequence). The CDR3 coding sequence is TGCAGTGCTGGAGACCCCGGTGTTCAAGATACGCAGTATTTT. Its translation is CSAGDPGVQDTQYF.

The CDR3 region has the DNA TGCAGTGCAGCCCCCAAACTCTCGCTTGGGACTAGCGTGAGGTATACGCAGTATTTT. It codes for CSAAPKLSLGTSVRYTQYF. The chain links TRBV20-1 to TRBJ2-3; TRBD2 agrees at 10 bases. The V and J ends lost 6 bases and 7 bases, in that order; junction bases with no gene match: 25. Germline assignment: CDR1 DFQATT and CDR2 SNEGSKA (reference sequence). The CDR3 has 19 residues.

This clonotype was seen only a few times. The J gene is TRBJ2-2, the V gene TRBV11-2; a weak D match, TRBD1 (5 bases). Germline CDR1 and CDR2: SGHAT and FQNNGV. With 0 bases removed from V and 2 bases from J, the gap between germline ends came to 13 bases. This CDR3 has 17 amino acids. This CDR3 is CASSLEIHRSNTGELFF. CDR3 coding DNA: TGTGCCAGCAGCTTAGAAATACACAGGAGTAACACCGGGGAGCTGTTTTTT.